Below, one TCR beta chain is given with its context. Reverse transcription used about 0.45 to 1 ug RNA and random hexamers. Amplification of TCR beta CDR3 across 54 Vbeta and 13 Jbeta was performed with immunoSEQ multiplex PCR. Each CDR3 protein gets one entry after TCRdb re-called the immunoSEQ multiplex PCR reads with MiXCR. The data contain fewer than 200,000 distinct CDR3 sequences, roughly 95% of them singletons. Germline V gene lookup returns CDR1 ENHRY and CDR2 SYGVKD. Trimming stripped 10 bases from V and 4 bases from J, with 13 bases between. The CDR3 length is 12 residues. The T cells that were sequenced for TCR beta were CD8+ and CD4+ cells from blood. The multiple sclerosis controls were treatment-naive patients affected by stable or active relapsing-remitting disease. TEMRA cells were enriched by FACS, while CD8+ and CD4+ T cells were obtained through a negative isolation that was performed magnetically.

The sample belongs to a study of CD8 T cells in Susac syndrome. This chain links TRBV10-3 with TRBJ1-1; TRBD1 might be the D (5 bases). This sequence was found in a human donor with multiple sclerosis. The sequenced sample consisted of CD8+ T cells from PBMCs. The DNA for the CDR3 is TGTGCCACCGCGGGGGTAAGCACTGAAGCTTTCTTT. This codes for CATAGVSTEAFF.